The source of this T cell receptor (beta chain) is a study of shared clonotypes between healthy human individuals. Some clones are missing from TCRdb's copy, which holds only in-frame ones; the method was immunoSEQ multiplex PCR. Of about 120,000 clones in the sample, 55% to 70% are singletons; the top ten hold roughly 24%. The CDR3 runs to 15 residues. Germline CDR1 and CDR2: SEHNR and FQNEAQ (reference sequence). V was pared by 0 bases and J by 2 bases, with 9 bases between. This chain links TRBV7-9 with TRBJ2-3; TRBD2 is a possible D gene (6 bases). Sequenced input: memory CD8+ T cells sorted from blood. Subset defined: CD45RO+ cells pooled with CCR7-negative TemRA cells. This TCR was sampled from a woman aged 25 to 39 in good health. In DNA form, the CDR3 reads TGTGCCAGCAGCTTAGCGGGAGGTAACACAGATACGCAGTATTTT. It encodes CASSLAGGNTDTQYF.